The count of the clone carrying this TCR beta chain is one. The assay was immunoSEQ multiplex PCR, and TCRdb's table has in-frame clones only and misses some. The sample lists around 79,000 clones; 93% were seen once. These data come from a study of control samples from healthy donors and cancer patients. With 8 bases removed from V and 0 bases from J, the gap between germline ends came to 13 bases. Germline CDR1 is LNHDA and CDR2 is SQIVND (reference sequence). The CDR3 is 14 residues long. The sequenced material came from PBMCs. The chain combines TRBV19 with TRBJ1-2; D may be TRBD1 (5 bases). This TCR derives from a woman aged 40 to 55 with lung cancer. The DNA for the CDR3 is TGTGCCAGTCGGGTTGGGGGTACTAACTATGGCTACACCTTC. Its translation: CASRVGGTNYGYTF.